This T cell receptor (beta chain) was observed in a study of shared clonotypes between healthy human individuals. Study-level findings and limits: Clonotypes shared by all four sorted-subset donors had higher generation probabilities than non-shared clonotypes.

The length of the CDR3 is 15 residues. Germline V gene sequence: CDR1 LGHNA, CDR2 YSLEER. V lost 0 bases to trimming and J lost 4 bases; unmatched junction nucleotides: 4. Deep was the level used in running the assay. Profiled with immunoSEQ multiplex PCR; TCRdb holds only in-frame clones, not every one. Altogether 2 million or so clones are present, approximately 95% being singletons, with the ten largest covering approximately 1.2%. With regard to this clone: What it recognizes is unknown.

In the naive CD8 group, cells lacked CD45RO and were positively selected for CCR7, so terminally differentiated effector memory CD45RA+ cells were left out. Those who donated were healthy HIV-negative adults, with no recent acute infections or vaccinations reported. The sequencing input was naive CD8+ T cells sorted from blood. This rearrangement joins TRBV4-3 to TRBJ1-1; 8 positions agree with TRBD1. The sequence was collected from a man in his late teens or twenties in good health. CDR3 DNA sequence: TGCGCCAGCAGCCAAGATTTCACAGGGGGCACTGAAGCTTTCTTT. This codes for CASSQDFTGGTEAFF.